One sample yielded the 32 T cell receptor beta chains listed below, sequenced in a study of T cell repertoires in cytomegalovirus infection. TCRdb itself ran the reads through MiXCR, one entry per CDR3 protein. The sample has about 500,000 distinct CDR3 sequences, about 33% seen once; the top ten hold 15% to 20%. These receptors lack a known antigen. The sequencing used cultured PBMCs, collected from culture after CMV antigen stimulation. The source of these receptors is a human donor in good health (CMV status not recorded). Some clones in this sample may be carry-over from other donors' samples.

V and J are TRBV7-2 and TRBJ2-3; D gene ambiguous. This CDR3 spans 15 amino acids. The germline V gene has CDR1 SGHTA and CDR2 FQGNSA. V was cut by 1 base and J by 5 bases, with 13 bases left in between. The chain's CDR3 is CASSLEVLVGDTQYF. The CDR3 DNA reads TGTGCCAGCAGCTTAGAGGTCCTAGTTGGAGATACGCAGTATTTT. The full variable domain, rest sourced from reference TRBV7-2 and TRBJ2-3, is GAGVSQSPSNKVTEKGKDVELRCDPISGHTALYWYRQSLGQGLEFLIYFQGNSAPDKSGLPSDRFSAERTGGSVSTLTIQRTQQEDSAVYLCASSLEVLVGDTQYFGPGTRLTVL.

J is TRBJ1-3 and V is TRBV12-3 or TRBV12-4; no definite D call. Between the trimmed V and J ends, which lost 5 bases and 1 base, there was a span of 6 bases. The CDR3 loop spans 13 amino acids. For the CDR3, the DNA is TGTGCCAGCAGTCCGAGATCTGGAAACACCATATATTTT. Its translation is CASSPRSGNTIYF.

V is TRBV6-2 or TRBV6-3 and J is TRBJ2-1; D unresolved. The length of the CDR3 is 12 residues. The germline V gene has CDR1 MNHEY and CDR2 SVGEGT. V was shortened by 6 bases and J by 4 bases, with 7 bases between the two germline ends. CDR3 region: CASRGVYNEQFF. The CDR3 region has the DNA TGTGCCAGCAGAGGCGTGTACAATGAGCAGTTCTTC.

This clonotype was detected many times. V usage is TRBV11-3 and J usage is TRBJ1-1; maybe TRBD1 (6 bases). V lost 0 bases and J 5 bases, leaving 22 bases between the germline ends. Per the germline V gene, CDR1 is SGHNT and CDR2 is YENEEA. The CDR3 totals 18 residues. Written as DNA, the CDR3 is TGTGCCAGCAGCTTAGATCAAGGGGGGTCGGTCAGGTCAACTGAAGCTTTCTTT. Its protein is CASSLDQGGSVRSTEAFF.

This clonotype has only one observation. The V gene is TRBV4-1, the J gene TRBJ2-4; D is unresolved. The CDR3 extends over 16 amino acids. V lost 0 bases, J lost 0 bases, and 9 bases lay in between. Germline V gene lookup returns CDR1 MGHRA and CDR2 YSYEKL. The CDR3 nucleotides are TGCGCCAGCAGCCAAGATCTGAACCTAGCCAAAAACATTCAGTACTTC. Encoded protein: CASSQDLNLAKNIQYF.

V is TRBV15 and J is TRBJ2-2; TRBD1 matches 7 bases. J gave up 4 bases and V 0 bases, and 5 bases lay outside the gene matches. The CDR3 runs to 16 residues. Germline V gene sequence: CDR1 LNHNV, CDR2 YYDKDF (reference sequence). CDR3 nucleotide sequence: TGTGCCACCAGCAGAGATTGGGCAGGGGGCACCGGGGAGCTGTTTTTT. This codes for CATSRDWAGGTGELFF.

This chain uses TRBV6-8 with TRBJ2-1; 7 nucleotides agree with TRBD2. This CDR3 comprises 18 residues. Trimming took 2 bases from V and 7 from J; bases not matched to a gene: 17. CDR1 is MNHGY and CDR2 is SAAAGT in the germline V gene. This CDR3 is CASSYETGDGRPGNEQFF. The CDR3 DNA reads as TGTGCCAGCAGTTACGAGACCGGCGACGGGAGGCCCGGTAATGAGCAGTTCTTC.

This clonotype showed up many times. The J gene is TRBJ2-7, the V gene TRBV7-2, with D possibly being TRBD2 (5 bases). Germline V gene lookup returns CDR1 SGHTA and CDR2 FQGNSA. The V end lost 1 base, the J end lost 0 bases, and 13 bases lay between the germline ends. There are 16 residues in the CDR3. The CDR3 DNA follows: TGTGCCAGCAGCTTAGGTCTAGCTGGGAGCTCCTACGAGCAGTACTTC. The encoded protein is CASSLGLAGSSYEQYF.

This clonotype turned up a few times. This chain uses TRBV29-1 with TRBJ1-1; D gene ambiguous. V was cut by 3 bases and J by 8 bases, with 13 bases left in between. This CDR3 has 12 residues. Germline CDR1 SQVTM, CDR2 ANQGSEA. CDR3 protein: CSVDRSTREAFF. The CDR3 coding sequence is TGCAGCGTTGATAGGTCCACGAGGGAAGCTTTCTTT. Full variable domain (rest looked up from reference TRBV29-1 and TRBJ1-1): SAVISQKPSRDICQRGTSLTIQCQVDSQVTMMFWYRQQPGQSLTLIATANQGSEATYESGFVIDKFPISRPNLTFSTLTVSNMSPEDSSIYLCSVDRSTREAFFGQGTRLTVV.

The chain has TRBV27 and TRBJ2-3; D perhaps matches TRBD2 (6 bases). V was pared by 4 bases and J by 8 bases, with 13 bases between. Germline CDR1 is MNHEY and CDR2 is SMNVEV (reference sequence). This CDR3 is 13 amino acids long. The DNA of the CDR3 is TGTGCCAGCAGTTCTTTGACTAGAGGTACGCAGTATTTT. Translation: CASSSLTRGTQYF.

A word on this clonotype: The junction does not match germline at one end; this may be a read error. V and J are TRBV7-2 and TRBJ1-3; the match to TRBD1 covers 7 bases. Germline loops: CDR1 SGHTA, CDR2 FQGNSA. The CDR3 is 15 residues long. The CDR3 is CASSQGTASGNTVYF. In nucleotides, the CDR3 is TGTGCCAGCAGCCAAGGGACAGCCTCTGGAAACACCGTATATTTT. Full variable domain (remainder filled in from reference TRBV7-2 and TRBJ1-3): GAGVSQSPSNKVTEKGKDVELRCDPISGHTALYWYRQSLGQGLEFLIYFQGNSAPDKSGLPSDRFSAERTGGSVSTLTIQRTQQEDSAVYLCASSQGTASGNTVYFGEGSWLTVV.

The sample holds a few counts of this clonotype. The rearrangement links TRBV28 to TRBJ1-1; D is uncertain. V was pared by 5 bases and J by 5 bases, with 12 bases between. The V gene's germline CDR1 is MDHEN and CDR2 SYDVKM. This CDR3 region has 13 residues. The CDR3 loop reads CASSPTRGTEAFF. CDR3 sequence (DNA): TGTGCCAGCAGTCCTACGCGGGGAACTGAAGCTTTCTTT.

This clonotype showed up just a few times. V gene TRBV4-1 combines with J gene TRBJ1-1; 9 bases are a match to TRBD1. From germline, CDR1 is MGHRA and CDR2 YSYEKL. CDR3 length equals 15 residues. The junction had 11 bases not matched to a gene; V was cut back by 4 bases and J by 8 bases. The DNA for the CDR3 is TGCGCCAGCAGCCTCCTCGGGGGACAGGGTCGGGAAGCTTTCTTT. Translation: CASSLLGGQGREAFF.

The rearrangement links TRBV2 to TRBJ1-2, with no clear D. The germline gives CDR1 SNHLY, CDR2 FYNNEI. This CDR3 has 11 residues. V dropped 10 bases and J dropped 4 bases, with 10 bases sitting between them. The CDR3 nucleotides read TGTGCCATACTGGGTGGCTATGGCTACACCTTC. It specifies CAILGGYGYTF.

This sequence joins TRBV12-3 or TRBV12-4 and TRBJ1-1; D is unclear. V lost 6 bases, J lost 2 bases, and 13 bases lay in between. The CDR3 totals 14 residues. The CDR3 loop reads CASSPWLPNTEAFF. The CDR3 bases are TGTGCCAGCAGCCCGTGGTTACCCAACACTGAAGCTTTCTTT.

The CDR3 DNA sequence: TGTGCCAGCTCACCACGTTCACTAGCGGGAGGGCCAAACACCGGGGAGCTGTTTTTT. Translated: CASSPRSLAGGPNTGELFF. V gene TRBV18 combines with J gene TRBJ2-2; 13 bases line up with TRBD2. V was pared by 1 base and J by 2 bases, with 7 bases of the junction left unmatched. Germline V CDR1 and CDR2: KGHSH, LQKENI. This CDR3 is 19 amino acids long.

The gene calls are TRBV12-3 or TRBV12-4 and TRBJ1-3; 7 bases agree with TRBD1. This CDR3 region has 14 residues. With V trimmed by 3 bases and J by 6 bases, 5 bases remained unmatched. The CDR3 nucleotides are TGTGCCAGCAGTTTCGGAGGGGGCCTAAACACCATATATTTT. This gives the protein CASSFGGGLNTIYF.

In this sample, this clonotype turned up many times. This chain uses TRBV7-2 with TRBJ2-1; 7 bases fit TRBD2. From germline, CDR1 is SGHTA and CDR2 FQGNSA. The CDR3 is 15 residues long. V shed 3 bases and J 5 bases; nucleotides not matched to a gene: 7. The DNA for the CDR3 is TGTGCCAGCAGCTTGTGGGGGGGAAAACACAATGAGCAGTTCTTC. Translating gives CASSLWGGKHNEQFF.

The chain combines TRBV7-2 with TRBJ1-6; 7 nucleotides agree with TRBD1. The V and J ends lost 5 bases and 10 bases, in that order; junction bases with no gene match: 11. The V gene's germline CDR1 is SGHTA and CDR2 FQGNSA. The CDR3 sequence is 15 residues long. The CDR3 reads CASSEQGEVGSPLHF. As DNA, the CDR3 is TGTGCCAGCAGCGAGCAGGGGGAGGTCGGATCACCCCTCCACTTT.

The chain combines TRBV19 with TRBJ2-7; D is possibly TRBD1 (6 bases). Germline values: CDR1 LNHDA, CDR2 SQIVND (reference sequence). V lost 5 bases to trimming and J lost 4 bases, with 9 bases between them. CDR3 length equals 12 residues. CDR3: CASSHGTYEQYF. For the CDR3, the DNA is TGTGCCAGTAGTCACGGGACATACGAGCAGTACTTC. The complete variable domain, with remaining parts taken from reference TRBV19 and TRBJ2-7, reads DGGITQSPKYLFRKEGQNVTLSCEQNLNHDAMYWYRQDPGQGLRLIYYSQIVNDFQKGDIAEGYSVSREKKESFPLTVTSAQKNPTAFYLCASSHGTYEQYFGPGTRLTVT.

This clonotype has only a few counts. The J gene is TRBJ1-1, the V gene TRBV7-2, with D unresolved. In germline, CDR1 is SGHTA, CDR2 FQGNSA. This CDR3 contains 14 residues. V was trimmed by 5 bases and J by 1 base, leaving 11 bases between them. CDR3 protein: CASSPPYRNTEAFF. Written as DNA, the CDR3 is TGTGCCAGCAGCCCACCGTACAGGAACACTGAAGCTTTCTTT.

The sample holds many counts of this clonotype. This chain links TRBV24-1 with TRBJ2-1; 8 nucleotides match TRBD2. This CDR3 has 17 amino acids. Per germline, CDR1 KGHDR and CDR2 SFDVKD. The trim removed 3 bases at V and 9 bases at J, leaving 15 bases unmatched. CDR3 nucleotide sequence: TGTGCCACCAGTGATACGTCGGGACTAGTTGGTTATAGTGAGCAGTTCTTC. It specifies CATSDTSGLVGYSEQFF.

This clonotype was seen only once. The CDR3 DNA reads as TGTGCCAGCAGTTACTCCCGGGACCAGGCCTACAATGAGCAGTTCTTC. Translated, it gives CASSYSRDQAYNEQFF. The V gene is TRBV6-2 or TRBV6-3, the J gene TRBJ2-1; either TRBD1 or TRBD2 may fit D (5 bases each). Germline values: CDR1 MNHEY, CDR2 SVGEGT. The CDR3 runs to 16 residues. V lost 0 bases, J lost 2 bases, and 11 bases lay in between.

The chain joins TRBV7-2 to TRBJ2-7, with 10 bases matching TRBD2. Germline CDR1 and CDR2: SGHTA and FQGNSA. The CDR3 contains 15 residues. V dropped 5 bases and J dropped 2; count of bases not matched to a gene: 6. Here the CDR3 reads CASSLVTSGTYEQYF. In DNA form, the CDR3 reads TGTGCCAGCAGCCTCGTCACTAGCGGGACCTACGAGCAGTACTTC.

As regards this clonotype: Since no conserved phenylalanine or tryptophan closes the CDR3, a read error is the likely cause. Because the CDR3's place on the DNA is in doubt, the DNA is left out and the CDR3 is given as listed by TCRdb. This chain joins TRBV11-3 and TRBJ2-1. The CDR3 is 12 amino acids long, termini counted. Germline values: CDR1 SGHNT, CDR2 YENEEA. The CDR3 region is CASSLSSSLEFL.

The V call is TRBV11-3, the J call TRBJ2-3; a possible D gene is TRBD2 (6 bases). Germline values: CDR1 SGHNT, CDR2 YENEEA. V dropped 5 bases and J dropped 0 bases, with 18 bases sitting between them. The CDR3 extends over 17 amino acids. The CDR3 DNA sequence: TGTGCCAGCAGCGAAACGAACCACGGGGGAAGCACAGATACGCAGTATTTT. Protein product: CASSETNHGGSTDTQYF.

The chain couples TRBV12-3 or TRBV12-4 to TRBJ1-5; 11 bases are shared with TRBD1. The CDR3 is 15 residues long. The V segment lost 6 bases and the J segment 4 bases; nucleotides outside the gene matches: 5. The CDR3 loop is CASRPGTGGNQPQHF. The CDR3 DNA is TGTGCCAGCAGGCCAGGGACAGGGGGGAATCAGCCCCAGCATTTT.

This rearrangement joins TRBV20-1 to TRBJ2-5; 11 nucleotides line up with TRBD2. From germline, CDR1 is DFQATT and CDR2 SNEGSKA (reference sequence). This CDR3 spans 19 amino acids. V shed 6 bases, J shed 0 bases, and the junction held 18 bases outside the gene matches. Written as DNA, the CDR3 is TGCAGTGCCAATCTCATGACTAGCGGGACGTTCGACGACCAAGAGACCCAGTACTTC. It codes for CSANLMTSGTFDDQETQYF.

This clonotype was seen at least ten times. The chain recombines TRBV7-2 with TRBJ2-5; D not resolved. Trimming took 1 base from V and 5 from J, leaving 11 bases between them. The CDR3 consists of 14 residues. Germline-derived CDR1 and CDR2 are SGHTA and FQGNSA. CDR3 residues: CASSLDWTSETQYF. The CDR3 DNA is TGTGCCAGCAGCTTAGACTGGACCTCGGAGACCCAGTACTTC.

This clonotype showed up many times. The rearrangement uses TRBV7-2 and TRBJ2-3, with 7 bases aligning to TRBD1. This CDR3 has 16 residues. Germline-derived CDR1 and CDR2 are SGHTA and FQGNSA. V was pared by 1 base and J by 2 bases, with 6 bases of the junction left unmatched. The CDR3 nucleotides are TGTGCCAGCAGCTTAGTTCCGGACAGGCCCACAGATACGCAGTATTTT. It codes for CASSLVPDRPTDTQYF.

This clonotype has more than one count but fewer than ten. The chain recombines TRBV5-1 with TRBJ2-4; a weak D match, TRBD1 (5 bases). The germline CDR1 and CDR2 sequences are SGHRS and YFSETQ. Trimming cost V 4 bases and J 7 bases, with 15 bases left between them. The CDR3 covers 14 residues. DNA for the CDR3: TGCGCCAGCAGCATGGACATGGGGCGGAACATTCAGTACTTC. Translation: CASSMDMGRNIQYF.

The sample holds many counts of this clonotype. The chain has TRBV7-6 and TRBJ2-3; 7 bases align to TRBD1. Per the germline V gene, CDR1 is SGHVS and CDR2 is FNYEAQ. The V gene end was trimmed by 1 base and the J gene end by 0 bases; junction bases not matched to a gene: 10. This CDR3 is 18 amino acids long. In nucleotides, the CDR3 is TGTGCCAGCAGCTTAGGGGTATTAGGGGGCGGAAGCACAGATACGCAGTATTTT. Its protein is CASSLGVLGGGSTDTQYF. The full variable domain, completed using reference TRBV7-6 and TRBJ2-3, is GAGVSQSPRYKVTKRGQDVALRCDPISGHVSLYWYRQALGQGPEFLTYFNYEAQQDKSGLPNDRFSAERPEGSISTLTIQRTEQRDSAMYRCASSLGVLGGGSTDTQYFGPGTRLTVL.